A single sample is the source of the 10 T cell receptor beta chains below, sequenced in a study of T cell repertoires in cytomegalovirus infection. TCRdb reprocessed the reads via MiXCR and lists one record per CDR3 protein. The sample carries approximately 990,000 distinct CDR3 sequences, roughly 30% recorded once. Their antigen targets remain unknown. The input for sequencing was cultured CD8+ T cells from PBMCs, taken from culture after CMV antigen stimulation. The receptors originated from a human donor in good health (CMV status not recorded). Some clones in this sample may be carry-over from other donors' samples.

With regard to this clonotype: The DNA is omitted, as the CDR3 cannot be located on it reliably, and the CDR3 follows TCRdb's listing. The chain recombines TRBV7-2 with TRBJ2-7; TRBD1, the table's D call, lacks a check against the DNA. Termini included, the CDR3 measures 20 amino acids. Germline V gene sequence: CDR1 SGHTA, CDR2 FQGNSA. The CDR3 reads CASSLGIDRTYEQYVGGQYV.

V and J are TRBV20-1 and TRBJ1-5; perhaps TRBD1 as D (5 bases). The ends were cut back, 3 bases at V and 7 bases at J, with 10 bases in the middle. Germline assignment: CDR1 DFQATT and CDR2 SNEGSKA (reference sequence). This CDR3 spans 12 amino acids. The CDR3 DNA is TGCAGTGCTAGTGGCAGGGTCCAGCCCCAGCATTTT. It yields the protein CSASGRVQPQHF.

In its sample, this clonotype was seen many times. The chain links TRBV10-3 to TRBJ1-2; 7 nucleotides agree with TRBD1. The CDR3 runs 12 residues. Germline trimming cut 11 bases from V and 6 bases from J; bases unmatched to any gene: 9. Germline assignment: CDR1 ENHRY and CDR2 SYGVKD. CDR3 sequence (DNA): TGTGCCTCGAGACAGGGTCCTGATGGCTACACCTTC. This gives the protein CASRQGPDGYTF.

This clonotype has a count of ten or more. J is TRBJ1-1 and V is TRBV6-1, with 9 bases lining up with TRBD1. CDR3 length equals 15 residues. Per germline, CDR1 MNHNS and CDR2 SASEGT. The trim removed 3 bases at V and 4 bases at J, leaving 6 bases unmatched. In DNA, the CDR3 is TGTGCCAGCAGTGAGGGACAGGGAGGACGCACTGAAGCTTTCTTT. Translation gives CASSEGQGGRTEAFF.

The V gene is TRBV14, the J gene TRBJ2-3; D is perhaps TRBD2 (6 bases). Germline V gene data show CDR1 as SGHDN and CDR2 as FVKESK. The CDR3 has 14 amino acids. V was clipped by 7 bases and J by 2 bases, with 13 bases between them. CDR3 region: CASTAGRTTDTQYF. In nucleotides, the CDR3 is TGTGCCAGCACCGCGGGGAGAACCACAGATACGCAGTATTTT.

The genes are TRBV6-6 and TRBJ1-1; TRBD1 matches at 8 bases. This CDR3 has 12 amino acids. Per the germline V gene, CDR1 is MNHNY and CDR2 is SVGAGI (reference sequence). The J segment lost 4 bases and the V segment lost 10 bases, leaving 5 bases of the junction unmatched. The CDR3 region has the DNA TGTGCCACCAAGACAGGGGCCACTGAAGCTTTCTTT. Translating gives CATKTGATEAFF.

This chain uses TRBV6-5 with TRBJ1-4; weak D call: TRBD1 (5 bases). Germline V CDR1 and CDR2: MNHEY, SVGAGI. CDR3 length: 17 residues. Trimming took 2 bases from V and 8 from J, leaving 21 bases between them. The CDR3 region is CASSYVQRGVLGEKLFF. The DNA of the CDR3 is TGTGCCAGCAGTTACGTCCAGAGGGGTGTACTGGGGGAAAAACTGTTTTTT.

The chain employs TRBV6-2 or TRBV6-3 and TRBJ1-1, with D uncertain. CDR1 is MNHEY, CDR2 SVGEGT, per germline. The CDR3 consists of 14 residues. Trimming stripped 0 bases from V and 3 bases from J, with 8 bases between. CDR3 sequence: CASSYSSVDTEAFF. CDR3 DNA sequence: TGTGCCAGCAGTTACTCGTCGGTAGACACTGAAGCTTTCTTT.

This clonotype has only a few counts. The rearrangement joins TRBV15 to TRBJ1-2; unclear D gene. Germline CDR1 and CDR2: LNHNV and YYDKDF (reference sequence). The V gene lost 0 bases and the J gene lost 0 bases, with 5 bases spanning the gap. This CDR3 region has 14 residues. As DNA, the CDR3 is TGTGCCACCAGCAGAGATACCACTAACTATGGCTACACCTTC. This encodes CATSRDTTNYGYTF.

This clonotype came up many times. The chain links TRBV7-8 to TRBJ1-2; D possibly corresponds to TRBD1 (6 bases). Germline V gene sequence: CDR1 SGHVS, CDR2 FQNEAQ. V was shortened by 4 bases and J by 0 bases, with 15 bases between the two germline ends. This CDR3 has 16 residues. In DNA, the CDR3 is TGTGCCAGCAGCTCCCCGGGACATCGTTCTAACTATGGCTACACCTTC. Its protein is CASSSPGHRSNYGYTF.